This TCR beta chain was found in a study of vaccination and CD4 T cells after COVID-19. Across the whole study: Timing of post-vaccine sample collection was a median approximately 70 days after dose two, with a range of 14 to 241. Control cultures, each given a CEFX pool, an HIV-1 Nef pool, or no peptide, were included.

CDR3 size: 10 residues. V was cut by 8 bases and J by 6 bases, with 5 bases left in between. Germline V gene sequence: CDR1 SNHLY, CDR2 FYNNEI. With the Oncomine TCR Beta short-read assay, DNA from cultured CD4+ T cells was sequenced. Genomic DNA from cultured CD4+ T cells was extracted. TCRdb passed the PCR reads through MiXCR, listing each CDR3 protein once. The sample shows some 10,000 distinct CDR3 sequences, about 29% of them seen only once. Comments on this clonotype: The antigen is unknown.

Treatment meaning: roughly ten-day PBMC culture with coronavirus spike peptide pools or control peptides (ViraFEST assay). Those CD4+ T cells from the unexposed donor predate the COVID-19 pandemic (2011-2018). Cultures used over 1.5 million PBMCs per well, about 10 IU/ml IL-2 and about 10 ug/ml peptides. The authors isolated CD4+ T cells by negative selection after roughly eleven days of culture. The sequenced material came from CD4+ T cells from blood, cultured in vitro. The TCR sequence derives from a human donor in good health. V gene TRBV2 combines with J gene TRBJ2-4, with D possibly being TRBD2 (5 bases). The CDR3 bases are TGTGCCAGCGGAGGAAACATTCAGTACTTC. Its protein is CASGGNIQYF.